The 10 T cell receptor beta chains in this list originate from one sample, sequenced in a study of Graves' ophthalmopathy and Graves' hyperthyroidism. Scientists amplified the TCR beta CDR3 regions from RNA transcripts. First-round RT-PCR with HTBI primers preceded a second-round multiplex PCR. TCRdb re-derived calls from the multiplex PCR reads in MiXCR, one entry per CDR3 protein. This sample carries roughly 1.1 million distinct CDR3 sequences, around a third of them seen once, and the ten largest clones take around 10%. Material for sequencing was peripheral blood or thyroid tissue (not recorded which). Source of these receptors: an adult man with Graves' hyperthyroidism.

This clonotype has a count of ten or more. The chain couples TRBV20-1 to TRBJ1-6; 9 bases are a match to TRBD1. Germline CDR1 reads DFQATT; CDR2 reads SNEGSKA (reference sequence). The CDR3 consists of 15 residues. Trimming at V came to 6 bases and at J to 7 bases, leaving 10 bases not matched to a gene. The CDR3 DNA reads TGCAGTGCCCGGACCCGGGACAGGGAGAATTCACCCCTCCACTTT. Translation: CSARTRDRENSPLHF.

In its sample, this clonotype was seen many times. This chain joins TRBV7-3 and TRBJ1-5; 11 nucleotides line up with TRBD1. V lost 1 base to trimming and J lost 6 bases; unmatched junction nucleotides: 2. Germline V lookup: CDR1 SGHTA, CDR2 FQGTGA. This CDR3 has 15 amino acids. CDR3 nucleotides: TGTGCCAGCAGCTTAAAGGGGACAGGGGGTCAGCCCCAGCATTTT. It encodes CASSLKGTGGQPQHF.

CDR3 nucleotide sequence: TGTGCCACCGAAAACACCATTGGGGCCCAAGAGACCCAGTACTTC. It is translated as CATENTIGAQETQYF. The chain links TRBV10-3 to TRBJ2-5; possibly TRBD1 for D (5 bases). This CDR3 contains 15 residues. Trimming removed 10 bases at V and 1 base at J, with 19 bases between. The germline CDR1 and CDR2 sequences are ENHRY and SYGVKD.

This clonotype was counted many times. The chain employs TRBV10-3 and TRBJ2-6; the match to TRBD1 covers 9 bases. Germline CDR1 is ENHRY and CDR2 is SYGVKD. The ends lost 6 bases at V and 1 base at J; junction bases unmatched: 4. CDR3 length equals 16 residues. CDR3 amino acids: CAISRQGDSGANVLTF. The CDR3 DNA sequence: TGTGCCATCAGCAGACAGGGGGATTCTGGGGCCAACGTCCTGACTTTC.

This clonotype appeared a single time. One end of the junction varies from germline; a read error may be responsible. The V gene is TRBV5-1, the J gene TRBJ2-5, with D hard to call. The DNA end lines up better with TRBJ2-7; the J call may be wrong. Per the germline V gene, CDR1 is SGHRS and CDR2 is YFSETQ. The CDR3 is made up of 16 amino acids. CDR3 residues: CASSSERTVISYEQYF. Written as DNA, the CDR3 is TGTGCCAGCAGCTCGGAACGCACAGTCATCTCCTACGAGCAGTACTTC.

The genes are TRBV12-3 or TRBV12-4 and TRBJ2-2, with TRBD2 matching over 11 bases. This CDR3 comprises 20 residues. After removal of 5 bases from V and 3 bases from J, the junction contained 17 bases not matched to a gene. The CDR3 here is CASSPPPLAGVEFYTGELFF. The CDR3 region has the DNA TGTGCCAGCAGTCCACCCCCACTAGCGGGAGTAGAATTCTACACCGGGGAGCTGTTTTTT.

The chain joins TRBV2 to TRBJ2-7; perhaps TRBD2 as D (5 bases). V was pared by 8 bases and J by 1 base, with 9 bases between. Germline CDR1 is SNHLY and CDR2 is FYNNEI. This CDR3 region has 12 residues. DNA of the CDR3: TGTGCCAGCCCTAGCCTATCCTACGAGCAGTACTTC. As protein: CASPSLSYEQYF.

In its sample, this clonotype was seen a few times. V usage is TRBV6-5 and J usage is TRBJ2-2; 8 bases are a match to TRBD2. The CDR3 contains 15 residues. In germline, CDR1 is MNHEY, CDR2 SVGAGI. V lost 10 bases, J lost 3 bases, and 10 bases stayed unmatched. Here the CDR3 reads CATKGTSGHTGELFF. DNA for the CDR3: TGTGCCACCAAAGGGACTAGTGGTCACACCGGGGAGCTGTTTTTT.

J is TRBJ2-7 and V is TRBV7-9; 12 bases are a match to TRBD2. Germline V lookup: CDR1 SEHNR, CDR2 FQNEAQ (reference sequence). V lost 3 bases and J lost 6; bases outside the gene matches: 9. The CDR3 runs 16 residues. The DNA for the CDR3 is TGTGCCAGCAGCTTTGGGAGACTAGCGGGAGCAGGCGAGCAGTACTTC. Its translation: CASSFGRLAGAGEQYF.

This clonotype was picked up many times. This chain uses TRBV9 with TRBJ2-2, with 7 bases fitting TRBD2. CDR1 is SGDLS, CDR2 YYNGEE, per germline. V was clipped by 0 bases and J by 4 bases; unmatched bases: 3. This CDR3 is 15 amino acids long. CDR3 sequence reads: CASSVAGGSTGELFF. The DNA of the CDR3 is TGTGCCAGCAGCGTAGCGGGAGGATCCACCGGGGAGCTGTTTTTT.